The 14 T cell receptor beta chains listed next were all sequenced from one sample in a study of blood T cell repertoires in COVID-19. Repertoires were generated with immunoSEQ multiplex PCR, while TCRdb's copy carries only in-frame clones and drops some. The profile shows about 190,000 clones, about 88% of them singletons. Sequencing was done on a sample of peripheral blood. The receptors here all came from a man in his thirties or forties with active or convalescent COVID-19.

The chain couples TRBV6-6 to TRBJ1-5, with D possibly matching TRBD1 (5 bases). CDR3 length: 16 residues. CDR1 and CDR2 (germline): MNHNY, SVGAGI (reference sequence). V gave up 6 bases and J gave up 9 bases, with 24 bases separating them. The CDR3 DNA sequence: TGTGCCAGCAGGGGCGCAGGGTTTTCTTCGAAGGGGCCCCAGCATTTT. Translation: CASRGAGFSSKGPQHF.

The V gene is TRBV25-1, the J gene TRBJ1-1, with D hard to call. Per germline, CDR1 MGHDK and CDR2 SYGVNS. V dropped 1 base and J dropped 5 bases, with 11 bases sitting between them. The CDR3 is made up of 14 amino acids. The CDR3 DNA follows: TGTGCCAGCAGTGAATGGGAGTTTACTACTGAAGCTTTCTTT. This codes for CASSEWEFTTEAFF.

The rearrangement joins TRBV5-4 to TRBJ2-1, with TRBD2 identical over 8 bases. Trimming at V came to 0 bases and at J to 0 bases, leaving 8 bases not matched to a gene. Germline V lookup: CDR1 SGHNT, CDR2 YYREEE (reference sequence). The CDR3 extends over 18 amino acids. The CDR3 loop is CASSLEATSVSSYNEQFF. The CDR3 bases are TGTGCCAGCAGCTTGGAGGCGACTAGCGTAAGCTCCTACAATGAGCAGTTCTTC.

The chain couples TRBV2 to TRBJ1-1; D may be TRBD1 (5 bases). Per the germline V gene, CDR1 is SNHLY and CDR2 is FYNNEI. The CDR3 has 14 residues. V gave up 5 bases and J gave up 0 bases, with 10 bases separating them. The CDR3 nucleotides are TGTGCCAGCAGTCCGGACACGATGAACACTGAAGCTTTCTTT. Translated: CASSPDTMNTEAFF.

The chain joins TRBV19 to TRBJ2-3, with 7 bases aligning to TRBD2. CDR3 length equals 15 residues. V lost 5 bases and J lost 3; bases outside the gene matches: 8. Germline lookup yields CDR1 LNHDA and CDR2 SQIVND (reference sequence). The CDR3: CASSALATLTDTQYF. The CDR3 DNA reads TGTGCCAGTAGTGCACTAGCGACACTTACAGATACGCAGTATTTT.

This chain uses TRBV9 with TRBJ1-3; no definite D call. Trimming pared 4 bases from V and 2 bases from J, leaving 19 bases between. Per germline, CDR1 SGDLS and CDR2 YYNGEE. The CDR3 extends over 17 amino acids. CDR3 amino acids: CASSPNGEGFTGNTIYF. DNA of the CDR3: TGTGCCAGCAGCCCAAACGGGGAAGGGTTTACTGGAAACACCATATATTTT.

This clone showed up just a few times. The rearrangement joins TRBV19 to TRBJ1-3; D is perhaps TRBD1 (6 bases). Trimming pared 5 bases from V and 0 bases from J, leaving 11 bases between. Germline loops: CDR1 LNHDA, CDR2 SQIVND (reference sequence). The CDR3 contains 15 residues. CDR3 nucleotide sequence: TGTGCCAGTAGTCGACAGGTTGGCTCTGGAAACACCATATATTTT. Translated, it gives CASSRQVGSGNTIYF.

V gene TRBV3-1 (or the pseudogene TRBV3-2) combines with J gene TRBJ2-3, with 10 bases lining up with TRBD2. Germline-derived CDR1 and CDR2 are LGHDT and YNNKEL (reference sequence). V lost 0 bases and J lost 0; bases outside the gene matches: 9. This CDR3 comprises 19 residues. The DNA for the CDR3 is TGTGCCAGCAGCCAAGATAAGGCTAGCGGGGGAACTAGCACAGATACGCAGTATTTT. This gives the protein CASSQDKASGGTSTDTQYF.

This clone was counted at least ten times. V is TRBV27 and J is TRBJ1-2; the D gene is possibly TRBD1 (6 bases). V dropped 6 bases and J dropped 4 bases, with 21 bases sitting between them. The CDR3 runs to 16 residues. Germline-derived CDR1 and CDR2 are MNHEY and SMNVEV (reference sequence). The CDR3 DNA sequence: TGTGCCAGCAGCCCGGACGTGGGCGGGGGCTCCTATGGCTACACCTTC. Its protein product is CASSPDVGGGSYGYTF.

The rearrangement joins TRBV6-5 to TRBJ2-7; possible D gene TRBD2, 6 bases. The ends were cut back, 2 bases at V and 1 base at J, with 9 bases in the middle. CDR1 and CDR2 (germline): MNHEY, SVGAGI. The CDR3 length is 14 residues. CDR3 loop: CASSYQRESYEQYF. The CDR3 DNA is TGTGCCAGCAGTTACCAACGGGAGTCCTACGAGCAGTACTTC.

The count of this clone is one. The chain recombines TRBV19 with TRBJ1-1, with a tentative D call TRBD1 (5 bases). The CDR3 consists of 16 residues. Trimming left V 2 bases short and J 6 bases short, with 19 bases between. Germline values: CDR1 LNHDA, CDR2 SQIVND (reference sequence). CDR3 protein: CASSIRAGSGRAEAFF. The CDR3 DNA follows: TGTGCCAGTAGTATAAGGGCAGGGTCCGGACGGGCTGAAGCTTTCTTT.

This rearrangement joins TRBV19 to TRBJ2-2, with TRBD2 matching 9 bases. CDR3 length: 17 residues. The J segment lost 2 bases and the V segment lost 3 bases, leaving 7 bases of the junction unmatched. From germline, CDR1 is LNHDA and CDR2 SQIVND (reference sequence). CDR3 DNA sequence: TGTGCCAGTAGTATCCTTGGCGGGGGGGTTAACACCGGGGAGCTGTTTTTT. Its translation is CASSILGGGVNTGELFF.

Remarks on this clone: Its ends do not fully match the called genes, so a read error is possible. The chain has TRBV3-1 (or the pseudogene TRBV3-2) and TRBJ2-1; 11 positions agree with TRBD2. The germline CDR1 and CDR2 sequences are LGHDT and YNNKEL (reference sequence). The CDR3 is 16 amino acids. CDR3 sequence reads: CASTQLTSGDYNEQFF. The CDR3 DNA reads TGTGCCAGCACCCAATTGACTAGCGGGGATTACAATGAGCAGTTCTTC.

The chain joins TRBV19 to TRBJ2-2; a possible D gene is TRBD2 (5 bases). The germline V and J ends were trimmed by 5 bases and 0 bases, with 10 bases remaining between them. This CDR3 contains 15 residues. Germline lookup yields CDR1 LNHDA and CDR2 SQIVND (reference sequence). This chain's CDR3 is CASSPGTTNTGELFF. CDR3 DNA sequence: TGTGCCAGTAGTCCGGGAACAACGAACACCGGGGAGCTGTTTTTT.